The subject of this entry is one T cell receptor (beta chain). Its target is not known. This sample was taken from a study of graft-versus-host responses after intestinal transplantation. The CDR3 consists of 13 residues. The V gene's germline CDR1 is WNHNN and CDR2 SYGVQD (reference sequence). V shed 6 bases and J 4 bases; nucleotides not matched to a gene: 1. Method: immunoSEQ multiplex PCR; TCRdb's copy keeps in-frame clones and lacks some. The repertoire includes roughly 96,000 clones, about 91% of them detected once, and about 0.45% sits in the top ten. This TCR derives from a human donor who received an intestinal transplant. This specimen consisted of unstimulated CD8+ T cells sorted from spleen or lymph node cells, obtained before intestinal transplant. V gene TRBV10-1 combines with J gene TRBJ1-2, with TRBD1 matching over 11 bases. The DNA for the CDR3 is TGCGCCAGCAGGGGACAGGGGGTCTATGGCTACACCTTC. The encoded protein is CASRGQGVYGYTF.